This is a list of T cell receptor beta chains from one sample in a study of shared clonotypes between healthy human individuals. Using immunoSEQ multiplex PCR, the repertoire was profiled, and TCRdb retains in-frame clones only, with some absent. The repertoire holds about 2.4 million clones, more than 80% seen once, with over 0.12% in the top ten. Sequencing was done on a sample of naive CD4+ T cells sorted from blood. The receptors were sampled from a man between 18 and 35 years old in good health. The CDR3 runs from the conserved cysteine through the conserved F or W. Each record gives: J gene, CDR3 length, V gene, D gene, clone size, CDR3 protein, CDR3 DNA. The D gene is left open where the match is weak. Clone size is given for some rows only: seen once, a few or many times, or a class if the clone is expanded.

TRBJ2-5 14 TRBV5-4 TRBD1 . CASSLQDREETQYF TGTGCCAGCAGCTTGCAGGACAGGGAGGAGACCCAGTACTTC
TRBJ1-1 16 TRBV19 TRBD1 . CASSIESHKGGAEAFF TGTGCCAGTAGTATAGAGAGCCACAAAGGGGGCGCAGAAGCTTTCTTT
TRBJ2-2 14 TRBV19 . . CASSIDGLAGELFF TGTGCCAGTAGTATAGATGGGTTGGCGGGGGAGCTGTTTTTT
TRBJ1-5 15 TRBV4-1 . . CASSQTTGSNQPQHF TGCGCCAGCAGCCAAACTACAGGGTCCAATCAGCCCCAGCATTTT
TRBJ2-7 12 TRBV2 TRBD2 . CASSRGGYEQYF TGTGCCAGCAGCCGGGGGGGATACGAGCAGTACTTC
TRBJ1-6 17 TRBV28 TRBD1 . CASSLVPGQGLKSPLHF TGTGCCAGCAGTTTAGTTCCGGGACAGGGTCTAAAGTCACCCCTCCACTTT
TRBJ2-7 11 TRBV29-1 . . CSALGGYEQYF TGCAGCGCCCTCGGGGGATACGAGCAGTACTTC
TRBJ2-7 16 TRBV6-1 TRBD1 . CASSEIGTGALYEQYF TGTGCCAGCAGTGAAATAGGGACAGGGGCTCTCTACGAGCAGTACTTC
TRBJ2-1 14 TRBV28 . . CASTSGATYNEQFF TGTGCCAGCACCTCGGGGGCCACCTACAATGAGCAGTTCTTC
TRBJ1-6 18 TRBV7-2 . . CASSLSGGGGSYNSPLHF TGTGCCAGCAGCTTAAGCGGTGGCGGAGGCTCCTATAATTCACCCCTCCACTTT
TRBJ2-1 14 TRBV19 . . CASSIQASYNEQFF TGTGCCAGTAGTATACAGGCATCCTACAATGAGCAGTTCTTC
TRBJ1-1 14 TRBV6-6 . few CASSNRLRDTEAFF TGTGCCAGCAGTAACAGGTTGAGGGACACTGAAGCTTTCTTT
TRBJ1-5 14 TRBV18 TRBD1 few CASSPGQAGQPQHF TGTGCCAGCTCACCCGGACAGGCGGGTCAGCCCCAGCATTTT
TRBJ2-3 15 TRBV10-3 TRBD2 . CAISPGLASTDTQYF TGTGCCATCAGTCCGGGACTAGCATCCACAGATACGCAGTATTTT
TRBJ1-2 11 TRBV2 . once CASSLTALNTF TGTGCCAGCAGCTTGACGGCGTTGAACACCTTC
TRBJ1-5 15 TRBV5-5 . . CASSSQISSNQPQHF TGTGCCAGCAGCTCACAGATCTCTAGCAATCAGCCCCAGCATTTT
TRBJ2-1 15 TRBV5-1 TRBD2 . CASSVGWEGQDEQFF TGCGCCAGCAGCGTGGGATGGGAGGGCCAAGATGAGCAGTTCTTC
TRBJ1-4 15 TRBV28 TRBD1 . CASRSQGSTNEKLFF TGTGCCAGCAGGTCACAGGGGAGTACTAATGAAAAACTGTTTTTT
TRBJ1-2 13 TRBV19 . . CASRPAPDPRYTF TGTGCCAGTAGACCCGCCCCGGACCCTCGCTACACCTTC
TRBJ2-2 14 TRBV6-5 . . CASFQDSSTGELFF TGTGCCAGCTTCCAAGACAGTAGCACCGGGGAGCTGTTTTTT
TRBJ2-7 15 TRBV2 TRBD2 . CASLPLAGGEYEQYF TGTGCCAGCCTTCCCCTAGCGGGAGGAGAGTACGAGCAGTACTTC
TRBJ1-5 13 TRBV19 . . CASSTRGNQPQHF TGTGCCAGTAGTACCCGAGGGAATCAGCCCCAGCATTTT
TRBJ2-1 15 TRBV6-6 . . CASSYGGQTYNEQFF TGTGCCAGCAGTTACGGAGGACAAACCTACAATGAGCAGTTCTTC
TRBJ1-1 13 TRBV29-1 . few CSVENRMNTEAFF TGCAGCGTTGAGAACAGGATGAACACTGAAGCTTTCTTT
TRBJ1-1 12 TRBV30 . . CAWREGRAEAFF TGTGCCTGGAGGGAGGGGAGGGCTGAAGCTTTCTTT
TRBJ2-7 15 TRBV10-2 TRBD1 . CASSRTTGVVHEQYF TGCGCCAGCAGTCGGACGACAGGGGTTGTACACGAGCAGTACTTC
TRBJ1-6 15 TRBV30 . . CAWRAAGSHNSPLHF TGTGCCTGGAGGGCGGCAGGGAGCCATAATTCACCCCTCCACTTT
TRBJ2-3 16 TRBV6-5 . . CASSYSRGDNTDTQYF TGTGCCAGCAGTTACTCAAGGGGAGACAACACAGATACGCAGTATTTT
TRBJ2-1 16 TRBV5-1 . . CASSVDGLLERNEQFF TGCGCCAGCAGCGTAGATGGACTGCTTGAGAGGAATGAGCAGTTCTTC
TRBJ2-7 15 TRBV18 . . CASSPPSGSPYEQYF TGTGCCAGCTCACCCCCCTCAGGCAGTCCTTACGAGCAGTACTTC
TRBJ2-5 14 TRBV6-5 . . CASSRDRTQETQYF TGTGCCAGCAGCCGCGACAGGACTCAAGAGACCCAGTACTTC
TRBJ1-1 14 TRBV30 . . CAWSVASLNTEAFF TGTGCCTGGAGTGTTGCCAGCCTGAACACTGAAGCTTTCTTT
TRBJ1-6 16 TRBV6-4 . . CASSGTKSSYNSPLHF TGTGCCAGCAGCGGCACAAAAAGCTCCTATAATTCACCCCTCCACTTT
TRBJ1-4 16 TRBV2 . . CASSSFDSATNEKLFF TGTGCCAGCAGTTCTTTTGACAGCGCAACTAATGAAAAACTGTTTTTT
TRBJ2-7 12 TRBV30 TRBD1 once CAYGTGAYEQYF TGTGCCTACGGGACAGGGGCCTACGAGCAGTACTTC
TRBJ2-3 16 TRBV2 TRBD2 . CASRPGLAGGADTQYF TGTGCCAGCAGACCGGGACTAGCGGGAGGCGCAGATACGCAGTATTTT
TRBJ2-4 17 TRBV10-3 . once CAISPTGTVGAKNIQYF TGTGCCATCAGTCCAACAGGGACTGTGGGGGCCAAAAACATTCAGTACTTC
TRBJ2-4 15 TRBV5-1 . . CASSSRASQGDIQYF TGCGCCAGCAGCTCCCGGGCCTCCCAGGGTGACATTCAGTACTTC
TRBJ2-1 15 TRBV9 . . CASSPEGPTYNEQFF TGTGCCAGCAGCCCGGAGGGCCCCACCTACAATGAGCAGTTCTTC
TRBJ2-1 17 TRBV5-1 TRBD1 . CASSQRTGTGGMDEQFF TGCGCCAGCAGCCAACGCACTGGGACAGGGGGCATGGATGAGCAGTTCTTC
TRBJ2-7 14 TRBV6-5 . . CASSPRLGPYEQYF TGTGCCAGCAGCCCGCGGCTAGGCCCCTACGAGCAGTACTTC